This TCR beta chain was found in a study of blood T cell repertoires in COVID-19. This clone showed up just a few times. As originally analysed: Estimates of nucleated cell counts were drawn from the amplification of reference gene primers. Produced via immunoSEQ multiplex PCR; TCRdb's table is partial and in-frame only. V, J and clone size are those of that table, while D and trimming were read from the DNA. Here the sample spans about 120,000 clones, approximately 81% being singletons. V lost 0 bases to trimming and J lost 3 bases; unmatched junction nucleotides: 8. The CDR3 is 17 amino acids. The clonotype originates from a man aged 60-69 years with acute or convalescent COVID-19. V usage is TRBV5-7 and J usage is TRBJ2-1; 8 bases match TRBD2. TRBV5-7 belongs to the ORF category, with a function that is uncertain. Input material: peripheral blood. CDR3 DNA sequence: TGTGCCAGCAGCTTGGCACCCCTCAGCGGGAGCTACAATGAGCAGTTCTTC. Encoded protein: CASSLAPLSGSYNEQFF.